The clone carrying this T cell receptor beta chain was detected only a few times. Its matching antigen is unknown. PCR primers comprised 60 Vbeta and 13 Jbeta primers. This table comes from immunoSEQ multiplex PCR, and its TCRdb copy is limited to in-frame clones, with some not included. This table holds some 130,000 clones, around 10% found once. The V gene's germline CDR1 is SGHRS and CDR2 YFSETQ. After removal of 7 bases from V and 4 bases from J, the junction contained 9 bases not matched to a gene. The CDR3 is made up of 14 amino acids. The data were obtained in a study of cytomegalovirus exposure and HLA in healthy donors. Across the whole study: Assignment to the Caucasian-associated ancestry cluster applied to about 80% of the roughly 410 genotyped donors. Study-level points and caveats: A later analysis reported that several of the most significant clusters appeared to be linked to common viral pathogens, among them Epstein-Barr virus. In vitro testing confirmed a few CMV-associated chains as specific for CMV antigens. DRB1 showed the most TCR associations and HLA-C the fewest in a later analysis, as rates varied by HLA locus.

The receptor was isolated from a woman aged 40 to 50 in good health and CMV-seropositive. V and J are TRBV5-1 and TRBJ2-3; 7 positions agree with TRBD1. Sequenced: PBMCs. The CDR3 coding sequence is TGCGCCAGCCACGAGACAGGGAGCCCAGATACGCAGTATTTT. This translates into CASHETGSPDTQYF.